The rows below give T cell receptor beta chains drawn from one sample of a study of shared T cell receptors in the human thymus. The protocol was immunoSEQ multiplex PCR, while the TCRdb copy is restricted to in-frame clones and leaves out a portion. The sample includes hundreds of thousands of clones, about 89% of them seen just once. The same sample was also used in a study of human thymus T cells.

Sequenced sample: thymocytes. Source of these receptors: a boy less than two years old with a congenital heart defect. CDR3s include the opening cysteine and the closing phenylalanine or tryptophan. D genes are given only for firm matches. Size is stated for part of the rows, as once, few or many counts, or as a class when the clone is expanded.

CDR3 DNA	CDR3 protein	clone size	J gene	D gene	V gene
TGTGCCTGGAGTGGTAAACTAGCCCGCTCTGGAAACACCATATATTTT	CAWSGKLARSGNTIYF	few	TRBJ1-3	.	TRBV30
TGCGCCAGCAGCCAAGAATTAGCGGGTATACAAGAGACCCAGTACTTC	CASSQELAGIQETQYF	.	TRBJ2-5	TRBD2	TRBV4-3
TGTGCCAGCAGCCTGACCCTCGGGGTAAATGAAAACATTCAGTACTTC	CASSLTLGVNENIQYF	.	TRBJ2-4	.	TRBV4-2
TGTGCCAGCAGCCCGAGGTCCCCCCCCTGGGCGGGAGCTAGGGATGAGCAGTTCTTC	CASSPRSPPWAGARDEQFF	.	TRBJ2-1	TRBD2	TRBV9
TGTGCCAGCAGTCTGGACAGGGGATTCTATGGCTACACCTTC	CASSLDRGFYGYTF	once	TRBJ1-2	TRBD1	TRBV28
TGTGCCAGCTCACCACACAGGGGGCGAGAGACCCAGTACTTC	CASSPHRGRETQYF	.	TRBJ2-5	TRBD1	TRBV18
TGTGCCAGCAGCTTAGTTGCGGGGGCCTACGAGCAGTACTTC	CASSLVAGAYEQYF	.	TRBJ2-7	TRBD2	TRBV7-9
TGTGCCTGGAGTGTCAAGAGAGGGCCGGGGGGAGATACGCAGTATTTT	CAWSVKRGPGGDTQYF	few	TRBJ2-3	TRBD2	TRBV30
TGTGCCAGCAGTTACTCAGTCCGACAGGTAGATGGCTACACCTTC	CASSYSVRQVDGYTF	.	TRBJ1-2	.	TRBV6-5
TGTGCCACCAGCAGAGATAACGGACAGGGGGCATCCTATAATTCACCCCTCCACTTT	CATSRDNGQGASYNSPLHF	.	TRBJ1-6	TRBD1	TRBV15
TGTGCCAGCAGCTTTAGGGGACAGGGGGGGAAAGATACGCAGTATTTT	CASSFRGQGGKDTQYF	few	TRBJ2-3	TRBD1	TRBV5-4
TGCGCCAGCAGCTTGGCACCACGGGACATCTACTACGAGCAGTACTTC	CASSLAPRDIYYEQYF	.	TRBJ2-7	.	TRBV5-1
TGTGCCAGCAGCCGCGGACTAGGCTCCCTTAACAATGAGCAGTTCTTC	CASSRGLGSLNNEQFF	.	TRBJ2-1	TRBD2	TRBV7-9
TGCAGTGCGCATACTAGGTATGGCTACACCTTC	CSAHTRYGYTF	.	TRBJ1-2	.	TRBV20-1
TGTGCCAGCAGGCAAAACAGGGGTCTAGATACGCAGTATTTT	CASRQNRGLDTQYF	.	TRBJ2-3	TRBD1	TRBV28
TGTGCCAGCAGCTTACGGGACAGGGCCGGGGGGTACACTGAAGCTTTCTTT	CASSLRDRAGGYTEAFF	.	TRBJ1-1	TRBD1	TRBV7-6
TGTGCCAGCAGCTTGCTGAGCTCCTATAATTCCCCCCTCCACTTT	CASSLLSSYNSPLHF	.	TRBJ1-6	.	TRBV5-8
TGTGCCAGCAGTTCGTCAGGGGCGGCCGGCCAGCCCCAGCATTTT	CASSSSGAAGQPQHF	.	TRBJ1-5	.	TRBV27
TGTGCCAGCAGTTTAAGGCAGGGAAGCGTCATTCAGTACTTC	CASSLRQGSVIQYF	.	TRBJ2-4	.	TRBV28
TGCGCCAGCAGCTTGCAGCGCAAAAAAACCCTACTAGCGGGAGGGCCTTTTGAGCAGTTCTTC	CASSLQRKKTLLAGGPFEQFF	.	TRBJ2-1	TRBD2	TRBV5-1
TGTGCCAGCAGCACATGGACAGGGTACTACAATGAGCAGTTCTTC	CASSTWTGYYNEQFF	.	TRBJ2-1	TRBD1	TRBV5-4
TGTGCCAGCGGCGGCGGGAGGGCCAGTCGAGGGGGCAATGAGCAGTTCTTC	CASGGGRASRGGNEQFF	.	TRBJ2-1	TRBD2	TRBV2